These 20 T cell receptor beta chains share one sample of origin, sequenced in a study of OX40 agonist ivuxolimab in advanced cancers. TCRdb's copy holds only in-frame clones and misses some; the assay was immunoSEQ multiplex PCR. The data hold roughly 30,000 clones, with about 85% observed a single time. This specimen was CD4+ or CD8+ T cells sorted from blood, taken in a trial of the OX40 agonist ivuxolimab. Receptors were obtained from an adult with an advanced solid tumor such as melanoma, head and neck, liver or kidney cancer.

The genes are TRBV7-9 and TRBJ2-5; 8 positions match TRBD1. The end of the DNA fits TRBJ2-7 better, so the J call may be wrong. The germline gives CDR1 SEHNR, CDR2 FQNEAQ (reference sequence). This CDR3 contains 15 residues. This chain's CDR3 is CASSLEQGEFYEQYF. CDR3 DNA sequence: TGTGCCAGCAGCTTAGAACAGGGGGAGTTCTACGAGCAGTACTTC.

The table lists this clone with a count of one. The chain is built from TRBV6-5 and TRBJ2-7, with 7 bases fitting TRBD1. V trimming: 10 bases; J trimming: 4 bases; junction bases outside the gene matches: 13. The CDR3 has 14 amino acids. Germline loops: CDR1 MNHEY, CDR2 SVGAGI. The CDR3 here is CATSPGDSYYEQYF. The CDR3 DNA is TGTGCCACCTCACCAGGGGACAGCTATTACGAGCAGTACTTC.

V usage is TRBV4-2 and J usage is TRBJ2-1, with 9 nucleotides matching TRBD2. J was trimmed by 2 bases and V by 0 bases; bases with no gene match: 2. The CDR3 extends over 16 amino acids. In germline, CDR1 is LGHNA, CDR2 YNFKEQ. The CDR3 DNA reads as TGTGCCAGCAGCCAAGACCTAGCGGGGACCTACAATGAGCAGTTCTTC. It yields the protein CASSQDLAGTYNEQFF.

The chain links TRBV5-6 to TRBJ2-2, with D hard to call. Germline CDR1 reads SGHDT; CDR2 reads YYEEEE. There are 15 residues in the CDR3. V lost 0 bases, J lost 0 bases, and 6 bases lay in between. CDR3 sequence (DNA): TGTGCCAGCAGCTTGGCGACCACGAACACCGGGGAGCTGTTTTTT. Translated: CASSLATTNTGELFF.

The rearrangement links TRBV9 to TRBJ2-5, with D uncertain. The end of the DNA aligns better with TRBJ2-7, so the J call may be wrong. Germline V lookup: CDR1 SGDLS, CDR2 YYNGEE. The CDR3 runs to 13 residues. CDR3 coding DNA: TGTGCCAGCAGCGTAGCCCCTACTCGCGAGCAGTACTTC. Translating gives CASSVAPTREQYF.

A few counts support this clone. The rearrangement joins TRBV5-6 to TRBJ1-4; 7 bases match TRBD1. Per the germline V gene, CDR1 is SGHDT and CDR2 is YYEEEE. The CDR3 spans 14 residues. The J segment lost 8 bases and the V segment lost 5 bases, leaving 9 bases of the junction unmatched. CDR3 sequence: CASRGTDIFEKLFF. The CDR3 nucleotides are TGTGCCAGCAGGGGGACAGATATTTTCGAAAAACTGTTTTTT.

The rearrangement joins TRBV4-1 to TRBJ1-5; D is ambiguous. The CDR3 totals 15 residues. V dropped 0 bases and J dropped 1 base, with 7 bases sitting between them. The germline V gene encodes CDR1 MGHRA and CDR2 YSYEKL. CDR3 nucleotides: TGCGCCAGCAGCCAAGAATTCGCGAGCAATCAGCCCCAGCATTTT. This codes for CASSQEFASNQPQHF.

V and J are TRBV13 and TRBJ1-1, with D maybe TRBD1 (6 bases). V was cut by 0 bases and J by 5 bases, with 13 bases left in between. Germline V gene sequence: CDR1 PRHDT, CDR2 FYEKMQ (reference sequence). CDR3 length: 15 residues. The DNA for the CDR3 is TGTGCCAGCAGCTTAGGGTCAGGGGCGCATACTGAAGCTTTCTTT. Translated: CASSLGSGAHTEAFF.

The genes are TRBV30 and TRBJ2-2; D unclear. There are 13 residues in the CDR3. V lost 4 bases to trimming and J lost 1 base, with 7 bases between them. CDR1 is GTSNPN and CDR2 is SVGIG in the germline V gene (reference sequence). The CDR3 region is CAWTRENTGELFF. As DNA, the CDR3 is TGTGCCTGGACTCGCGAGAACACCGGGGAGCTGTTTTTT. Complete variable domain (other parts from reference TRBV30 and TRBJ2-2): SQTIHQWPATLVQPVGSPLSLECTVEGTSNPNLYWYRQAAGRGLQLLFYSVGIGQISSEVPQNLSASRPQDRQFILSSKKLLLSDSGFYLCAWTRENTGELFFGEGSRLTVL.

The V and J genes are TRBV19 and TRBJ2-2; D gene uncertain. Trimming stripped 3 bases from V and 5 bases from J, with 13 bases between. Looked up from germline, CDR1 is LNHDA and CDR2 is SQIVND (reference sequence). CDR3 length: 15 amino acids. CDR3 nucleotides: TGTGCCAGTAGTATTATACCGATATGGACCGGGGAGCTGTTTTTT. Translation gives CASSIIPIWTGELFF. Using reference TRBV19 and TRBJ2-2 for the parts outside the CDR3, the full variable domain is DGGITQSPKYLFRKEGQNVTLSCEQNLNHDAMYWYRQDPGQGLRLIYYSQIVNDFQKGDIAEGYSVSREKKESFPLTVTSAQKNPTAFYLCASSIIPIWTGELFFGEGSRLTVL.

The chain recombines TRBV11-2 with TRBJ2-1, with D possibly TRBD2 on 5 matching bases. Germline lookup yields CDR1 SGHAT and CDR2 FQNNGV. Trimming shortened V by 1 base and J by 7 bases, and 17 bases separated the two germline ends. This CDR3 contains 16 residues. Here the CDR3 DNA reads TGTGCCAGCAGCTTAGCTTCGGGGTCGAGCATTAATGAGCAGTTCTTC. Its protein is CASSLASGSSINEQFF.

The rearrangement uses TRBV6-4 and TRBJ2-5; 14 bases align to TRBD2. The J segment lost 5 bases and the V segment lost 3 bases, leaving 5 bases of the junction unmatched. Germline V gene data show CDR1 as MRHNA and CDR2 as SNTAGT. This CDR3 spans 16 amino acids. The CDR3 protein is CASSEGLAGGPETQYF. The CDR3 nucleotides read TGTGCCAGCAGTGAAGGACTAGCGGGAGGTCCGGAGACCCAGTACTTC.

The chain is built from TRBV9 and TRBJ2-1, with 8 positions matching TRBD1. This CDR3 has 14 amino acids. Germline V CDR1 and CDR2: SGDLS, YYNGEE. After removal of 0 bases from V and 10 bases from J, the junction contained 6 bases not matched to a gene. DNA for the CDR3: TGTGCCAGCAGCGTAGAGGGGACAGGTCGCGAGCAGTTCTTC. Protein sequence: CASSVEGTGREQFF.

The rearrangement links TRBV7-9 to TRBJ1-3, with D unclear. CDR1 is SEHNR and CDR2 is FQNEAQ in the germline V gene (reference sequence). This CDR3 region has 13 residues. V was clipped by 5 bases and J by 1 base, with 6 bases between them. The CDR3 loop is CASSGPSGNTIYF. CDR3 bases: TGTGCCAGCAGCGGGCCTTCTGGAAACACCATATATTTT.

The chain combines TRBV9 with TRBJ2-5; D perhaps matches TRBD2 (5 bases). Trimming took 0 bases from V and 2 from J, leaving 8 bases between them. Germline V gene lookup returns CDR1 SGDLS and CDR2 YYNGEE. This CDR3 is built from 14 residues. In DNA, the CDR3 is TGTGCCAGCAGCGTAGGTAGCGCGCAAGAGACCCAGTACTTC. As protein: CASSVGSAQETQYF.

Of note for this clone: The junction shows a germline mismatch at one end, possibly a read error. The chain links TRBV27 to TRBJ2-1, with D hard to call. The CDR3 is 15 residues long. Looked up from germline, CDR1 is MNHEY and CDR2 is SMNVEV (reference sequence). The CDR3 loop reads CASSLSMGTVEEQFF. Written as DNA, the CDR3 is TGTGCCAGCAGCTTATCGATGGGAACAGTGGAGGAGCAGTTCTTC.

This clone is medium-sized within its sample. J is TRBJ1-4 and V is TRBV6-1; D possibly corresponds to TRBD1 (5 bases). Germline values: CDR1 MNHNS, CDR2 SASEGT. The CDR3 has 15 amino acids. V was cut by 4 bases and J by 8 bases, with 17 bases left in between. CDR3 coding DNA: TGTGCCAGCAGTGGAGTGCGGGACGGATGGGAAAAACTGTTTTTT. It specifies CASSGVRDGWEKLFF.

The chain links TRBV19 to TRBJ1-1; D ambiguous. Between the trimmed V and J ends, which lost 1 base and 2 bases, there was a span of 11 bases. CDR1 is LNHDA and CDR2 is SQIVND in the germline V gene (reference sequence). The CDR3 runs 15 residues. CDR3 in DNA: TGTGCCAGTAGTATAGCCCAAGCGAGAAACACTGAAGCTTTCTTT. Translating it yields CASSIAQARNTEAFF.

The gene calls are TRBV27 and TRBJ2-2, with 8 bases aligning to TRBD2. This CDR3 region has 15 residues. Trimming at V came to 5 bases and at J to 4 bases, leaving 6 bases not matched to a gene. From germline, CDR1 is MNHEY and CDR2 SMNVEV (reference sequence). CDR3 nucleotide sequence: TGTGCCAGCAGTGCCGGGACTAGAGCCACCGGGGAGCTGTTTTTT. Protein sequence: CASSAGTRATGELFF.

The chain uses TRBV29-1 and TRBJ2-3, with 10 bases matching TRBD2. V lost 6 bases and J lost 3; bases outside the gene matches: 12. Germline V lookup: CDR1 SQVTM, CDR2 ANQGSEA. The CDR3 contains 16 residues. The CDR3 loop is CSVPPSGRVSTDTQYF. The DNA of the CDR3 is TGCAGCGTCCCCCCTAGCGGGAGAGTGTCGACAGATACGCAGTATTTT.